Listed below are T cell receptor beta chains from one sample, sequenced in a study of OX40 agonist ivuxolimab in advanced cancers. Assay used: immunoSEQ multiplex PCR; TCRdb lists only in-frame clones, some missing. The data contain around 61,000 clones, roughly 80% of them seen just once; the ten biggest clones take up approximately 5%. The sequencing here drew on CD4+ or CD8+ T cells sorted from blood, taken in a trial of the OX40 agonist ivuxolimab. These receptors all stem from an adult with an advanced solid tumor such as melanoma, head and neck, liver or kidney cancer. Each CDR3 is given with its conserved first and last residue. D genes are given only for firm matches. Not every row has a clone size; where given, it reads once, few, many or a size class.

CDR3 protein: CASSLGPTVQTEAFF
CDR3 DNA: TGCGCCAGCAGCCTTGGACCGACAGTTCAAACTGAAGCTTTCTTT
clone size: NA
J gene: TRBJ1-1
V gene: TRBV5-1
D gene: NA

CDR3 protein: CSVGGLAAFF
CDR3 DNA: TGCAGCGTGGGGGGGCTAGCTGCGTTCTTC
clone size: NA
J gene: TRBJ2-1
V gene: TRBV29-1
D gene: NA

CDR3 protein: CASSMRQGGTEAFF
CDR3 DNA: TGTGCCAGTAGTATGAGGCAGGGGGGCACTGAAGCTTTCTTT
clone size: NA
J gene: TRBJ1-1
V gene: TRBV19
D gene: TRBD1

CDR3 protein: CASSLLGATGELFF
CDR3 DNA: TGTGCCAGCAGTTTATTGGGAGCCACCGGGGAGCTGTTTTTT
clone size: once
J gene: TRBJ2-2
V gene: TRBV27
D gene: NA

CDR3 protein: CASSAMDREAYGYTF
CDR3 DNA: TGTGCCAGTAGTGCAATGGACAGGGAAGCCTATGGCTACACCTTC
clone size: NA
J gene: TRBJ1-2
V gene: TRBV19
D gene: TRBD1

CDR3 protein: CASSLGGTTNEKLFF
CDR3 DNA: TGTGCCAGCAGCTTAGGAGGGACAACTAATGAAAAACTGTTTTTT
clone size: NA
J gene: TRBJ1-4
V gene: TRBV11-3
D gene: NA

CDR3 protein: CASRSQGYQNTEAFF
CDR3 DNA: TGTGCCAGCAGGTCACAGGGGTACCAGAACACTGAAGCTTTCTTT
clone size: NA
J gene: TRBJ1-1
V gene: TRBV6-6
D gene: TRBD1

CDR3 protein: CASSLSGGPSHYEQYF
CDR3 DNA: TGTGCCAGCAGCTTATCCGGGGGTCCCTCTCACTACGAGCAGTACTTC
clone size: NA
J gene: TRBJ2-7
V gene: TRBV7-9
D gene: NA

CDR3 protein: CASSDRGDSPLHF
CDR3 DNA: TGTGCCAGCAGCGACAGGGGTGATTCACCCCTCCACTTT
clone size: NA
J gene: TRBJ1-6
V gene: TRBV27
D gene: TRBD1

CDR3 protein: CASSTQQGTEAFF
CDR3 DNA: TGTGCCAGCAGCACACAGCAGGGCACTGAAGCTTTCTTT
clone size: once
J gene: TRBJ1-1
V gene: TRBV7-2
D gene: NA

CDR3 protein: CASSILEGTGSGANVLTF
CDR3 DNA: TGCGCCAGCAGTATCCTGGAGGGAACGGGGTCTGGGGCCAACGTCCTGACTTTC
clone size: NA
J gene: TRBJ2-6
V gene: TRBV5-1
D gene: NA

CDR3 protein: CAARSSYNSPLHF
CDR3 DNA: TGTGCCGCTAGGAGCTCCTATAATTCACCCCTCCACTTT
clone size: NA
J gene: TRBJ1-6
V gene: TRBV2
D gene: NA

CDR3 protein: CASSVDSYYEQYF
CDR3 DNA: TGTGCCAGCAGTGTGGACAGCTACTACGAGCAGTACTTC
clone size: few
J gene: TRBJ2-7
V gene: TRBV2
D gene: NA

CDR3 protein: CASSWSRDRRSYNEQFF
CDR3 DNA: TGTGCCAGCAGTTGGTCCCGGGACAGGCGCTCCTACAATGAGCAGTTCTTC
clone size: NA
J gene: TRBJ2-1
V gene: TRBV25-1
D gene: TRBD1

CDR3 protein: CASSQIASTTSYEQYF
CDR3 DNA: TGTGCCAGCAGCCAGATAGCGTCTACGACCTCCTACGAGCAGTACTTC
clone size: few
J gene: TRBJ2-7
V gene: TRBV28
D gene: NA

CDR3 protein: CASRATGNIQYF
CDR3 DNA: TGTGCCAGCAGAGCCACCGGCAACATTCAGTACTTC
clone size: NA
J gene: TRBJ2-4
V gene: TRBV6-5
D gene: NA

CDR3 protein: CASSLEQGSSYNEQFF
CDR3 DNA: TGTGCCAGCAGCTTAGAACAGGGGAGCTCCTACAATGAGCAGTTCTTC
clone size: NA
J gene: TRBJ2-1
V gene: TRBV11-3
D gene: TRBD1

CDR3 protein: CASSPPQSQPQHF
CDR3 DNA: TGTGCCAGCTCCCCCCCTCAAAGCCAGCCCCAGCATTTT
clone size: NA
J gene: TRBJ1-5
V gene: TRBV18
D gene: NA

CDR3 protein: CASSDGLGAPNIQYF
CDR3 DNA: TGTGCCAGCAGCGACGGACTAGGGGCCCCCAACATTCAGTACTTC
clone size: NA
J gene: TRBJ2-4
V gene: TRBV6-5
D gene: TRBD2

CDR3 protein: CASSPVGGAGAFF
CDR3 DNA: TGTGCCAGCAGCCCGGTCGGAGGGGCGGGAGCTTTCTTT
clone size: once
J gene: TRBJ1-1
V gene: TRBV5-4
D gene: NA

CDR3 protein: CASSPGTLYGYTF
CDR3 DNA: TGTGCCAGCAGCCCCGGGACACTCTATGGCTACACCTTC
clone size: once
J gene: TRBJ1-2
V gene: TRBV7-3
D gene: NA

CDR3 protein: CASSLMGNLADTQYF
CDR3 DNA: TGTGCCAGCAGCTTGATGGGAAACCTGGCAGATACGCAGTATTTT
clone size: NA
J gene: TRBJ2-3
V gene: TRBV7-9
D gene: NA

CDR3 protein: CASSLMRTTGGYTF
CDR3 DNA: TGTGCCAGCAGCTTAATGAGGACAACCGGGGGCTACACCTTC
clone size: NA
J gene: TRBJ1-2
V gene: TRBV7-9
D gene: NA

CDR3 protein: CASRSQGTYNEQFF
CDR3 DNA: TGTGCCAGCAGGTCGCAGGGCACCTACAATGAGCAGTTCTTC
clone size: NA
J gene: TRBJ2-1
V gene: TRBV27
D gene: NA